This TCR beta chain was observed in a study of blood T cell repertoires in COVID-19. Study at large: Acute and convalescent COVID-19 specimens originated in the United States, Italy and Spain. The analysed material was cDNA or gDNA that came from T cells, B-cell-depleted T cells, or PBMCs.

As originally analysed: Reference gene primers were amplified, and this amplification served to estimate nucleated cell counts. Generated by immunoSEQ multiplex PCR, the TCRdb table keeps only in-frame clones and is missing some. V and J calls and clone size are given by that table; D and trimming were obtained from the DNA. The sample lists some 320,000 clones; around 87% were seen once. Germline V gene sequence: CDR1 SEHNR, CDR2 FQNEAQ (reference sequence). The CDR3 runs to 16 residues. V gave up 4 bases and J gave up 2 bases, with 16 bases separating them. The TCR comes from a woman in her fifties or sixties who had recovered from COVID-19. The sequenced sample consisted of peripheral blood. V is TRBV7-9 and J is TRBJ2-3; weak D call: TRBD2 (6 bases). This chain's CDR3 is CASSSDWGGTTDTQYF. The CDR3 DNA sequence: TGTGCCAGCAGCTCCGACTGGGGCGGGACCACAGATACGCAGTATTTT.